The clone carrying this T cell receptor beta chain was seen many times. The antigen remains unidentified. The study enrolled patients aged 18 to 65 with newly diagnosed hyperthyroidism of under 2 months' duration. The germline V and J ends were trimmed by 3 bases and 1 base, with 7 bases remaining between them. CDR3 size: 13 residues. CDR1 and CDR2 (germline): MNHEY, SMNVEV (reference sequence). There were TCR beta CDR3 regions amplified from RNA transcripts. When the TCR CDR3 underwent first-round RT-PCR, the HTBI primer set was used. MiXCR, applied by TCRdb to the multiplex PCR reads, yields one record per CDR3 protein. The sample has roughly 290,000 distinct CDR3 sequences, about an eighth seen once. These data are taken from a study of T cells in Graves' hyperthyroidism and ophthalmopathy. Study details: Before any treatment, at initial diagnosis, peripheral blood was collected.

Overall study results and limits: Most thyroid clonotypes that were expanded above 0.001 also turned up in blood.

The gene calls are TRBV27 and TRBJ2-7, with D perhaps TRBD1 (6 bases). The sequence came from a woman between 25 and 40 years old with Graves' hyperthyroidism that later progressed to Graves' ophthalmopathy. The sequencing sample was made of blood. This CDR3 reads CASSFGQSYEQYF. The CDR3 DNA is TGTGCCAGCAGTTTCGGACAGTCCTACGAGCAGTACTTC.